Shown below are 19 T cell receptor beta chains from a single sample sequenced in a study of T cells in Graves' hyperthyroidism and ophthalmopathy. Template material for amplifying TCR beta CDR3 regions consisted of RNA transcripts. Researchers ran a first-round RT-PCR on the TCR CDR3 using the HTBI primer set. In TCRdb, the multiplex PCR reads were re-called with MiXCR into one record per CDR3 protein. Here the sample spans around 250,000 distinct CDR3 sequences, roughly 15% being singletons. The sequenced sample consisted of blood. Source of these receptors: a woman in her forties with Graves' hyperthyroidism that later progressed to Graves' ophthalmopathy.

The V and J genes are TRBV7-2 and TRBJ1-4, with unresolved D. Germline lookup yields CDR1 SGHTA and CDR2 FQGNSA. The V and J ends lost 1 base and 0 bases respectively, with 6 bases between them. The CDR3 is 15 amino acids. CDR3 in DNA: TGTGCCAGCAGCTTAGGTGGATCAACTAATGAAAAACTGTTTTTT. Amino acids: CASSLGGSTNEKLFF.

This clonotype came up many times. The rearrangement links TRBV7-3 to TRBJ2-5; the D is unclear. The CDR3 totals 13 residues. V was pared by 2 bases and J by 2 bases, with 6 bases between. Germline assignment: CDR1 SGHTA and CDR2 FQGTGA. CDR3 residues: CASSLAIQETQYF. CDR3 nucleotides: TGTGCCAGCAGCTTAGCGATTCAAGAGACCCAGTACTTC.

There are many counts of this clonotype. The chain carries TRBV11-2 and TRBJ2-3; D perhaps matches TRBD1 (8 bases). Trimming removed 5 bases at V and 4 bases at J, with 28 bases between. CDR3 size: 19 residues. Germline V gene data show CDR1 as SGHAT and CDR2 as FQNNGV. CDR3 sequence reads: CASSHAQGRGDRHADTQYF. The CDR3, as DNA: TGTGCCAGCAGCCACGCGCAGGGTCGGGGGGACAGGCACGCAGATACGCAGTATTTT.

This clonotype was seen ten or more times. The rearrangement joins TRBV27 to TRBJ1-5; 7 bases line up with TRBD1. CDR1 MNHEY and CDR2 SMNVEV come from the germline V gene (reference sequence). With V trimmed by 5 bases and J by 3 bases, 25 bases remained unmatched. The CDR3 is 21 residues long. CDR3 DNA: TGTGCCAGCAGTCGATATGGAAGACTGGACAGGAGCAAATCCTACAATCAGCCCCAGCATTTT. Translating it yields CASSRYGRLDRSKSYNQPQHF.

This clonotype was seen at least ten times. The chain links TRBV6-1 to TRBJ2-3; D possibly matches TRBD1 or TRBD2 (6 bases each). This CDR3 is built from 16 residues. V lost 0 bases, J lost 5 bases, and 15 bases lay in between. Germline V lookup: CDR1 MNHNS, CDR2 SASEGT. CDR3 region: CASSEAGGGSGDTQYF. In DNA, the CDR3 is TGTGCCAGCAGTGAAGCAGGAGGGGGGAGCGGAGATACGCAGTATTTT.

In this sample, this clonotype turned up many times. V usage is TRBV6-6 and J usage is TRBJ2-3, with D hard to call. This CDR3 has 13 amino acids. Trimming removed 0 bases from V and 6 bases from J, with 7 bases in between. In germline, CDR1 is MNHNY, CDR2 SVGAGI (reference sequence). CDR3: CASSYSTVDTQYF. The CDR3 DNA is TGTGCCAGCAGTTACTCGACGGTGGATACGCAGTATTTT.

In this sample, this clonotype turned up many times. The chain employs TRBV20-1 and TRBJ2-1; D unresolved. The CDR3 length is 10 residues. Germline CDR1 is DFQATT and CDR2 is SNEGSKA (reference sequence). Trimming stripped 5 bases from V and 7 bases from J, with 6 bases between. This CDR3 is CSAAQNEQFF. In nucleotides, the CDR3 is TGCAGTGCTGCCCAAAATGAGCAGTTCTTC.

In its sample, this clonotype was seen a few times. The CDR3 sequence: CSAKPASGSLNEQFF. The CDR3 DNA sequence: TGCAGTGCTAAGCCCGCTAGCGGGAGTCTCAATGAGCAGTTCTTC. V is TRBV20-1 and J is TRBJ2-1; 10 bases align to TRBD2. V gave up 4 bases and J gave up 6 bases; unmatched junction bases: 9. The CDR3 has 15 residues. CDR1 and CDR2 from the germline V gene are DFQATT and SNEGSKA (reference sequence).

This sequence joins TRBV19 and TRBJ1-2; D ambiguous. Between the trimmed V and J ends, which lost 3 bases and 7 bases, there was a span of 18 bases. Germline CDR1 LNHDA, CDR2 SQIVND (reference sequence). This CDR3 spans 15 amino acids. As DNA, the CDR3 is TGTGCCAGTAGTATGGAGAATCAAATCTTTCGTGGCTACACCTTC. Encoded protein: CASSMENQIFRGYTF.

This clonotype was recorded many times. The chain joins TRBV3-1 to TRBJ2-3; 8 bases fit TRBD2. CDR3 length: 14 amino acids. The germline V gene has CDR1 LGHDT and CDR2 YNNKEL (reference sequence). The V gene end was trimmed by 0 bases and the J gene end by 6 bases; junction bases not matched to a gene: 2. CDR3 sequence (DNA): TGTGCCAGCAGCCAAGAGGCTAGCGGGGATACGCAGTATTTT. It specifies CASSQEASGDTQYF.

This clonotype showed up just a few times. The chain couples TRBV4-1 to TRBJ2-7, with TRBD2 as a possible D gene (6 bases). The CDR3 sequence is 16 residues long. V dropped 0 bases and J dropped 0 bases, with 12 bases sitting between them. Looked up from germline, CDR1 is MGHRA and CDR2 is YSYEKL. The CDR3: CASSQDYRGTSYEQYF. CDR3 nucleotides: TGCGCCAGCAGCCAAGATTACCGCGGGACCTCCTACGAGCAGTACTTC.

This clonotype was seen repeatedly, ten times or more. The J gene is TRBJ2-1, the V gene TRBV30; 10 bases are a match to TRBD1. The germline CDR1 and CDR2 sequences are GTSNPN and SVGIG (reference sequence). Trimming took 5 bases from V and 0 from J; bases not matched to a gene: 1. This CDR3 is 14 amino acids long. CDR3: CAWGTGASYNEQFF. The CDR3 bases are TGTGCCTGGGGGACAGGGGCCTCCTACAATGAGCAGTTCTTC.

This clonotype was counted many times. The rearrangement joins TRBV10-3 to TRBJ1-1, with 9 bases fitting TRBD1. The CDR3 is 14 residues long. Germline trimming cut 5 bases from V and 1 base from J; bases unmatched to any gene: 2. Germline V CDR1 and CDR2: ENHRY, SYGVKD. The CDR3 sequence is CAISKDRGNTEAFF. The CDR3 DNA reads TGTGCCATCAGTAAGGACAGGGGGAACACTGAAGCTTTCTTT.

This clonotype has a count of ten or more. The V call is TRBV6-1, the J call TRBJ2-5; D unclear. V was cut by 9 bases and J by 5 bases, with 16 bases left in between. This CDR3 region has 13 residues. CDR1 is MNHNS and CDR2 is SASEGT in the germline V gene. CDR3 loop: CASEQVARETQYF. The CDR3, as DNA: TGTGCCAGTGAGCAGGTGGCGCGGGAGACCCAGTACTTC.

Note on this clonotype: Possible read error: a much larger clone is one base away. V and J are TRBV28 and TRBJ2-1; D might be TRBD2 (5 bases). This CDR3 has 14 residues. Germline V CDR1 and CDR2: MDHEN, SYDVKM. The chain's CDR3 is CASETRSGGSEQSF. CDR3 coding DNA: TGTGCCAGCGAGACAAGGTCAGGAGGTAGTGAGCAGTCCTTC.

V and J are TRBV15 and TRBJ1-2; no definite D call. The CDR3 sequence is 11 residues long. V lost 3 bases and J lost 11, with 10 bases in between. Germline CDR1 reads LNHNV; CDR2 reads YYDKDF (reference sequence). The CDR3 loop is CATSSQLGYTF. CDR3 DNA sequence: TGTGCCACCAGCAGCCAGCTTGGGTACACCTTC. The entire variable domain, with the rest obtained from reference TRBV15 and TRBJ1-2, is as follows: DAMVIQNPRYQVTQFGKPVTLSCSQTLNHNVMYWYQQKSSQAPKLLFHYYDKDFNNEADTPDNFQSRRPNTSFCFLDIRSPGLGDTAMYLCATSSQLGYTFGSGTRLTVV.

This clonotype was seen a handful of times. It may be a read error: a sequence one base away is much more abundant. CDR3 protein: CASSYNLNREETQYF. The DNA for the CDR3 is TGTGCCAGCAGTTACAACCTGAACAGGGAGGAGACCCAGTACTTC. The rearrangement links TRBV6-2 or TRBV6-3 to TRBJ2-5; tentative D call: TRBD1 (6 bases). This CDR3 spans 15 amino acids. Deletions cut 2 bases from V and 5 bases from J, with 15 bases between. From germline, CDR1 is MNHEY and CDR2 SVGEGT.

This clonotype was seen a handful of times. CDR3 nucleotide sequence: TGTGCCAGTAGTATAGGTACTACTTTGATAAACTACAATGAGCAGTTCTTC. Translating gives CASSIGTTLINYNEQFF. The chain couples TRBV19 to TRBJ2-1, with D unclear. CDR1 is LNHDA and CDR2 is SQIVND in the germline V gene (reference sequence). V lost 1 base to trimming and J lost 3 bases, with 16 bases between them. This CDR3 region has 17 residues.

This clonotype was picked up many times. This rearrangement joins TRBV18 to TRBJ2-3; TRBD2 might be the D (6 bases). Germline values: CDR1 KGHSH, CDR2 LQKENI. The ends were cut back, 3 bases at V and 1 base at J, with 17 bases in the middle. This CDR3 contains 17 residues. The CDR3 reads CASSPGFRRARTDTQYF. The CDR3 DNA reads as TGTGCCAGCTCACCCGGGTTTAGGAGGGCCCGCACAGATACGCAGTATTTT.